This TCR beta chain came from a study of naive and memory T cell subsets. Study-wide results and limits: A clonotype means one alpha or beta sequence, not an alpha/beta pair.

An equimolar mix of two oligonucleotides served as the beta constant-region primer for TRBC1 and TRBC2. Via MiXCR, TCRdb re-called the UMI-ligation and nested PCR reads, giving one row per CDR3 protein. The sample includes 140,000 to 150,000 distinct CDR3 sequences, 17% of them seen just once. The CDR3 extends over 13 amino acids. Germline CDR1 is SGHDT and CDR2 is YYEEEE. V trimming: 5 bases; J trimming: 3 bases; junction bases outside the gene matches: 3. This clonotype was counted only a few times. Antigen unknown. The V and J genes are TRBV5-6 and TRBJ2-7; 9 nucleotides line up with TRBD1. The receptor was isolated from a human donor in good health. Sample: naive CD4+ T cells from blood. The CDR3 is CASRRDRVYEQYF. The CDR3 DNA follows: TGTGCCAGCAGGCGGGACAGGGTCTACGAGCAGTACTTC.